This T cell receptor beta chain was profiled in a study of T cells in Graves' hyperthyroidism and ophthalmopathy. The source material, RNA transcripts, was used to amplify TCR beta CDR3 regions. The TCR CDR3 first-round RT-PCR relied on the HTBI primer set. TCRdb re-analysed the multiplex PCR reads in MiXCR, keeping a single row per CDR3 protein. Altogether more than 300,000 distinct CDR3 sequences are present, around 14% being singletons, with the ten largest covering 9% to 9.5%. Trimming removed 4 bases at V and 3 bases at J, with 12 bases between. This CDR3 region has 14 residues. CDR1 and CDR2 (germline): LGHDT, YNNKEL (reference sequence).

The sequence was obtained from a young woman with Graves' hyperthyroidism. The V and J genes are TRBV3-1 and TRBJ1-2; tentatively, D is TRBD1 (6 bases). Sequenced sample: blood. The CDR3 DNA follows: TGTGCCAGCAGCCGAGGGGGGAGCGACTATGGCTACACCTTC. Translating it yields CASSRGGSDYGYTF. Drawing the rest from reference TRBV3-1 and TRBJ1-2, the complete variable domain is DTAVSQTPKYLVTQMGNDKSIKCEQNLGHDTMYWYKQDSKKFLKIMFSYNNKELIINETVPNRFSPKSPDKAHLNLHINSLELGDSAVYFCASSRGGSDYGYTFGSGTRLTVV.